This TCR beta chain stems from a study of CD8+ T cells in alopecia areata. The V and J ends lost 2 bases and 3 bases respectively, with 11 bases between them. CDR3 length equals 15 residues. Germline CDR1 reads MDHEN; CDR2 reads SYDVKM. Extracted RNA was reverse transcribed, and the resulting cDNA served as sequencing template. The assay was immunoSEQ multiplex PCR, and TCRdb's table has in-frame clones only and misses some. The data hold approximately 7,400 clones, with 64% observed a single time. The sample's treatment: oral pan-JAK inhibitor, 5-10 mg twice daily. Alopecia areata patients provided lesional scalp punch biopsies and peripheral blood.

The gene calls are TRBV28 and TRBJ2-1; weak D call: TRBD2 (5 bases). Sequencing used skin, obtained at week 4, from a patient treated with tofacitinib. The sequence came from a human donor with alopecia areata. The CDR3 coding sequence is TGTGCCAGCAGTTTAGGGTCTAGCTACTACAATGAGCAGTTCTTC. This sequence encodes CASSLGSSYYNEQFF. Using reference TRBV28 and TRBJ2-1 for the parts outside the CDR3, the full variable domain is DVKVTQSSRYLVKRTGEKVFLECVQDMDHENMFWYRQDPGLGLRLIYFSYDVKMKEKGDIPEGYSVSREKKERFSLILESASTNQTSMYLCASSLGSSYYNEQFFGPGTRLTVL.